The entry below gives a single TCR beta chain sequence along with its context. Its antigen is as yet unknown. This sample was included in a study of radiation and T cells in renal cell carcinoma. Regarding the study as a whole: Baseline intratumoral clonotype presence is unknown without pretreatment biopsies.

Using immunoSEQ multiplex PCR, the repertoire was profiled, and TCRdb retains in-frame clones only, with some absent. This table has about 130,000 clones, more than 75% appearing once. The sample's time point: blood 2 weeks post-SBRT. Treatment noted: 15 Gy SBRT to primary tumor, nephrectomy 4 weeks later. Serial blood draws occurred at baseline and 2 and 4 weeks post-SBRT. This CDR3 is built from 15 residues. V was pared by 6 bases and J by 7 bases, with 12 bases of the junction left unmatched. The V gene's germline CDR1 is ENHRY and CDR2 SYGVKD. This sequence was found in a woman in her 70s with renal cell carcinoma. The sample here was blood, taken from a patient whose treatment included radiotherapy and nephrectomy. The rearrangement joins TRBV10-3 to TRBJ1-2; TRBD1 matches at 9 bases. The DNA of the CDR3 is TGTGCCATCAGCGTCGCCCACAGGGGGCAGGGTGGCTACACCTTC. This translates into CAISVAHRGQGGYTF.